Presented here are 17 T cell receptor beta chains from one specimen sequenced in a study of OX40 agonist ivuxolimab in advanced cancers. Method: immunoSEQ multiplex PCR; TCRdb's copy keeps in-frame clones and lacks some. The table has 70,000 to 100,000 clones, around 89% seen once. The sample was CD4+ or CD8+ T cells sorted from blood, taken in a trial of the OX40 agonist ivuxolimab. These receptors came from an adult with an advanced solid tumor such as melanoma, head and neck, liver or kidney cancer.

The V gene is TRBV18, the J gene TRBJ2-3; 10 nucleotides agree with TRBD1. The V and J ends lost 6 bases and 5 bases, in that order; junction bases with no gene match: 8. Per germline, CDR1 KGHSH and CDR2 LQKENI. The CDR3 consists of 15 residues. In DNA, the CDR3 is TGTGCCAGCTCTCTCGGACAGGGGGAAGTAGATACGCAGTATTTT. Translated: CASSLGQGEVDTQYF.

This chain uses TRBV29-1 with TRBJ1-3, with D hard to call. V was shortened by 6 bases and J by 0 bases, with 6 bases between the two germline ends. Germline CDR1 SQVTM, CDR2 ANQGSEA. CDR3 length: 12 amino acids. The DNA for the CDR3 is TGCAGCGTGACTTACTCTGGAAACACCATATATTTT. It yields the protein CSVTYSGNTIYF.

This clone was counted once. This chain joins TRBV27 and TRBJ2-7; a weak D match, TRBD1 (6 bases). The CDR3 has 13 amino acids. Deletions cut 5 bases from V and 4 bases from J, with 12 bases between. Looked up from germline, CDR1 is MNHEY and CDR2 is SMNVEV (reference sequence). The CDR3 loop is CASSPDRLYEQYF. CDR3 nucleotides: TGTGCCAGCAGTCCTGACAGGTTGTACGAGCAGTACTTC.

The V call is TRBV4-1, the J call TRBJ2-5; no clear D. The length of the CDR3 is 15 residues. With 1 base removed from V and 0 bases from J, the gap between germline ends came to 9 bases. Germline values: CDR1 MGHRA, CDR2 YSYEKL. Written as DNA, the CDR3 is TGCGCCAGCAGCCAAGCTTCGAGGTACCAAGAGACCCAGTACTTC. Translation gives CASSQASRYQETQYF.

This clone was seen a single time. CDR3 residues: CASSIRDRPYEQYF. CDR3 bases: TGTGCCAGTAGTATCCGGGACAGGCCCTACGAGCAGTACTTC. This chain joins TRBV19 and TRBJ2-7; 8 bases align to TRBD1. V was clipped by 3 bases and J by 2 bases; unmatched bases: 3. CDR1 and CDR2 (germline): LNHDA, SQIVND (reference sequence). The CDR3 runs to 14 residues.

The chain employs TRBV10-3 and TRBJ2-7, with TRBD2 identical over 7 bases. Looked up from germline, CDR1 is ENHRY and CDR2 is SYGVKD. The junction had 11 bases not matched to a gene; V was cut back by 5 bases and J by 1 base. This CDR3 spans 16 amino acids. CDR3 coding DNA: TGTGCCATCAGTAACTCGTTTGGCGGGAGTTCCTACGAGCAGTACTTC. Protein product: CAISNSFGGSSYEQYF.

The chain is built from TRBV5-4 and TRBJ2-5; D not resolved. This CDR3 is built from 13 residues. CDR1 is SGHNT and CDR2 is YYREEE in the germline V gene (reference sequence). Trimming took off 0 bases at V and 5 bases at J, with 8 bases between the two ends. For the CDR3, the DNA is TGTGCCAGCAGCTTGGCGGGTTCGGAGACCCAGTACTTC. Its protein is CASSLAGSETQYF.

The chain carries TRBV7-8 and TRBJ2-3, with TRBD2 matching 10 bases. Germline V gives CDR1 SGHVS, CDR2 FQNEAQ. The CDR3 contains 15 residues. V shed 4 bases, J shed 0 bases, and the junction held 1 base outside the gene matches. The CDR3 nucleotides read TGTGCCAGCAGCTGGACTAGCGGAAGCACAGATACGCAGTATTTT. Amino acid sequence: CASSWTSGSTDTQYF.

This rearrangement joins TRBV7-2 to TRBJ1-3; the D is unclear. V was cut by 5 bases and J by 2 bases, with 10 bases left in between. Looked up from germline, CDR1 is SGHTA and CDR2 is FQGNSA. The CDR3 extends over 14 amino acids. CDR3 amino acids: CASSPGSAGNTIYF. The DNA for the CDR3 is TGTGCCAGCAGCCCGGGGAGCGCTGGAAACACCATATATTTT.

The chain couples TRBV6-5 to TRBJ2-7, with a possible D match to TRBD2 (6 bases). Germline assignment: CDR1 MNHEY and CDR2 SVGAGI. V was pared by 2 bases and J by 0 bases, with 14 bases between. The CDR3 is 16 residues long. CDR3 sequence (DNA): TGTGCCAGCAGTTACGATGCCACGGGAGTCTCCTACGAGCAGTACTTC. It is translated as CASSYDATGVSYEQYF.

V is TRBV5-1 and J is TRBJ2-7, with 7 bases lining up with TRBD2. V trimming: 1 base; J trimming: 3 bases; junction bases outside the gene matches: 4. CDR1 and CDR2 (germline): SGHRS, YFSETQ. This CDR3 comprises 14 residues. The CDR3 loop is CASSLYGEGYEQYF. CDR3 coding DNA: TGCGCCAGCAGCTTGTACGGGGAGGGCTACGAGCAGTACTTC.

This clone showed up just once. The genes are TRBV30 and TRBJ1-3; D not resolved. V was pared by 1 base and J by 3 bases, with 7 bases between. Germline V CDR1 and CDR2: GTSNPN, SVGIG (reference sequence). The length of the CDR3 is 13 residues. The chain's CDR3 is CAWSGGGGNTIYF. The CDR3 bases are TGTGCCTGGAGTGGAGGCGGTGGAAACACCATATATTTT.

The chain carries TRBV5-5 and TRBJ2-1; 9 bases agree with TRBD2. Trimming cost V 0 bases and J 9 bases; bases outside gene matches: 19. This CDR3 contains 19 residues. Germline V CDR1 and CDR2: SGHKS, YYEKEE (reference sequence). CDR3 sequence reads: CASSLAWGGGRENRGEQFF. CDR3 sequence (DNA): TGTGCCAGCAGCTTGGCCTGGGGCGGCGGGAGGGAAAATCGGGGTGAGCAGTTCTTC. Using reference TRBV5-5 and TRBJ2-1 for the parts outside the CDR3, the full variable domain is DAGVTQSPTHLIKTRGQQVTLRCSPISGHKSVSWYQQVLGQGPQFIFQYYEKEERGRGNFPDRFSARQFPNYSSELNVNALLLGDSALYLCASSLAWGGGRENRGEQFFGPGTRLTVL.

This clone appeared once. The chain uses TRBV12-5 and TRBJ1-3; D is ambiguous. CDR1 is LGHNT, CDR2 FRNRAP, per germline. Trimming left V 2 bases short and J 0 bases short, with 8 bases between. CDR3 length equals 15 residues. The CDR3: CASGLPTGSGNTIYF. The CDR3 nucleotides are TGTGCTAGTGGTTTGCCGACCGGCTCTGGAAACACCATATATTTT.

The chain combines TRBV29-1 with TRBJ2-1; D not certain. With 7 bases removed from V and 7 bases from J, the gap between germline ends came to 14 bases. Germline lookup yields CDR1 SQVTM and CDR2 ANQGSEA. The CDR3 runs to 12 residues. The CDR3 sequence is CSASPPSNEQFF. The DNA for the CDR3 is TGCAGCGCGTCCCCCCCCAGTAATGAGCAGTTCTTC.

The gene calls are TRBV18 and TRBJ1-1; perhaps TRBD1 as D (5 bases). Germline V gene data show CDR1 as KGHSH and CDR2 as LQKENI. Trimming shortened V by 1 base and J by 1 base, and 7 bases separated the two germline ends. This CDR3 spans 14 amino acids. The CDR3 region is CASSPRGANTEAFF. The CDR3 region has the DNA TGTGCCAGCTCACCACGAGGGGCGAACACTGAAGCTTTCTTT.

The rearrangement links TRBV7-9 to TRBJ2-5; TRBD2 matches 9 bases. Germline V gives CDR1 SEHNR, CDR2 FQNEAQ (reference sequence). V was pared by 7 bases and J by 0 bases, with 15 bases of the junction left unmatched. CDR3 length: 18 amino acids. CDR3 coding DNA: TGTGCCAGCACCGGGCCGGGACTAGCCCAACGAAACCAAGAGACCCAGTACTTC. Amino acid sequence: CASTGPGLAQRNQETQYF.